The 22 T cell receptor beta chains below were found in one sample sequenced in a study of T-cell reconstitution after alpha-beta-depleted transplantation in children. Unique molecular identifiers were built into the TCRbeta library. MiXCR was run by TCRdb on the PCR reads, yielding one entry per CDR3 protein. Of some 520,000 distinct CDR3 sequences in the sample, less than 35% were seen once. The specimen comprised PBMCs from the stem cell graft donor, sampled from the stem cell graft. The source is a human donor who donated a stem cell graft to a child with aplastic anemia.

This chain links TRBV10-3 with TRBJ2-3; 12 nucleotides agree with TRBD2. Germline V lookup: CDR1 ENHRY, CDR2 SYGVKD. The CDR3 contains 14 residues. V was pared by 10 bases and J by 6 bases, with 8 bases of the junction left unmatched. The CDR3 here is CATTSGRPTDTQYF. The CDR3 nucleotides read TGTGCCACGACTAGCGGGAGACCCACGGATACGCAGTATTTT.

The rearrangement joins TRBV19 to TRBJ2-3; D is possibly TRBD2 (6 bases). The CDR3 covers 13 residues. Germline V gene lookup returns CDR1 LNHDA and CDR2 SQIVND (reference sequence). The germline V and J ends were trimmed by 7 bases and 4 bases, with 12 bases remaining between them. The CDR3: CASTFGEADTQYF. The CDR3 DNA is TGTGCCAGTACTTTTGGGGAGGCAGATACGCAGTATTTT.

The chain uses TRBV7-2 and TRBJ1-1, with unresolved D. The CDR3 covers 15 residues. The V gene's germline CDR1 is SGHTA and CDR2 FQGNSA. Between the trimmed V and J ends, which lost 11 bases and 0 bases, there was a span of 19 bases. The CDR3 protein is CASTTSGPVNTEAFF. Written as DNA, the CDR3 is TGTGCCTCCACGACTAGTGGTCCTGTGAACACTGAAGCTTTCTTT.

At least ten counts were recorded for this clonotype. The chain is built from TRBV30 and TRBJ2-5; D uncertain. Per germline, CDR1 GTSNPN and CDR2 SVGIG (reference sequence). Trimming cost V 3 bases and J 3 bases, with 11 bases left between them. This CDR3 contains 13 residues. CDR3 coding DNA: TGTGCCTGGAGGCGGCTATTTGAAGAGACCCAGTACTTC. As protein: CAWRRLFEETQYF.

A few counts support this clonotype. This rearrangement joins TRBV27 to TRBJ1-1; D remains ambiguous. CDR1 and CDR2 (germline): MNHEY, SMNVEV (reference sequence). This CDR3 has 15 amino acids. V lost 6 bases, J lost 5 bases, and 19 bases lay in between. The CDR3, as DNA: TGTGCCAGCAGAGATGACTCGGACCTTAGGACTGAAGCTTTCTTT. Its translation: CASRDDSDLRTEAFF.

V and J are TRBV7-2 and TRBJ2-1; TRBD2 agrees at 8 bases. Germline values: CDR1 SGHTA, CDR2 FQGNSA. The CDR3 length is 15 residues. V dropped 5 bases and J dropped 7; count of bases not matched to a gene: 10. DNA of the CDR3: TGTGCCAGCAGCCCCCTCGGGAGGGCCTTAAATGAGCAGTTCTTC. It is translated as CASSPLGRALNEQFF.

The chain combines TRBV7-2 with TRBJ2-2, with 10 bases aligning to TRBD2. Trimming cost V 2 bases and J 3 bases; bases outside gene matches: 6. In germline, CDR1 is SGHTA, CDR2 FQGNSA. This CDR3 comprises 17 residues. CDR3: CASSLQREGLYTGELFF. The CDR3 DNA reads TGTGCCAGCAGCTTACAGCGGGAGGGCCTTTACACCGGGGAGCTGTTTTTT.

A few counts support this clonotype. CDR3 region: CASSWGTSGSPYF. The CDR3 DNA follows: TGTGCCAGCAGCTGGGGGACTAGCGGGAGTCCGTACTTC. This chain links TRBV7-2 with TRBJ2-7; 14 positions match TRBD2. V was clipped by 4 bases and J by 12 bases; unmatched bases: 5. The CDR3 spans 13 residues. Germline V lookup: CDR1 SGHTA, CDR2 FQGNSA.

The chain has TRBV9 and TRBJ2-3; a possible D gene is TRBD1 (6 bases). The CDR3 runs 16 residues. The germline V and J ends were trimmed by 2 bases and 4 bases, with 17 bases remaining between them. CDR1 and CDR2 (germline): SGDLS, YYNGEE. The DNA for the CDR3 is TGTGCCAGCAGCGTCTCTTTGGGTGGGGGCGCAGATACGCAGTATTTT. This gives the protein CASSVSLGGGADTQYF. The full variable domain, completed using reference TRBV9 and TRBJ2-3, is DSGVTQTPKHLITATGQRVTLRCSPRSGDLSVYWYQQSLDQGLQFLIQYYNGEERAKGNILERFSAQQFPDLHSELNLSSLELGDSALYFCASSVSLGGGADTQYFGPGTRLTVL.

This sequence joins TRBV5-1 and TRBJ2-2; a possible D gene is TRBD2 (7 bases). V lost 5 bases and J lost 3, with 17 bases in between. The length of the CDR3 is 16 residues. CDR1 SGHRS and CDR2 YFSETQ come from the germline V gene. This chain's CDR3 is CASRRIQGGDTGELFF. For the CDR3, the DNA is TGCGCCAGCAGACGAATACAGGGAGGGGACACCGGGGAGCTGTTTTTT. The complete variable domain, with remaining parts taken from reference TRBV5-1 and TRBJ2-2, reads KAGVTQTPRYLIKTRGQQVTLSCSPISGHRSVSWYQQTPGQGLQFLFEYFSETQRNKGNFPGRFSGRQFSNSRSEMNVSTLELGDSALYLCASRRIQGGDTGELFFGEGSRLTVL.

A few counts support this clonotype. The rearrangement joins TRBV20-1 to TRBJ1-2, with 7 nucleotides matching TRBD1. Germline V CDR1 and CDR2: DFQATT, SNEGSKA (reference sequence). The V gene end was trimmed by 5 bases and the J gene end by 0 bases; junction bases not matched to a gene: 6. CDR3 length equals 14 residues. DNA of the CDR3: TGCAGTGCTGACGTGACAGGGACTAACTATGGCTACACCTTC. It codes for CSADVTGTNYGYTF.

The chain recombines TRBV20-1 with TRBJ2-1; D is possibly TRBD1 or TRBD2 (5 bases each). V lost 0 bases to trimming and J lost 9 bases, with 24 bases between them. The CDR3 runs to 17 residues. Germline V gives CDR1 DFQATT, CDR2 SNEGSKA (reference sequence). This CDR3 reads CSARDFGPRGSSGEQFF. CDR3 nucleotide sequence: TGCAGTGCTAGAGATTTCGGTCCGAGGGGCTCCAGCGGTGAGCAGTTCTTC.

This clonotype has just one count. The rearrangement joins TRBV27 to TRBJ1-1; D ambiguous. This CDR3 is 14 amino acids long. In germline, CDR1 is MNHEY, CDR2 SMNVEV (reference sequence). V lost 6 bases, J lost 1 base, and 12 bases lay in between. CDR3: CASSLIDWNTEAFF. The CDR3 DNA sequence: TGTGCCAGCAGCCTTATCGACTGGAACACTGAAGCTTTCTTT.

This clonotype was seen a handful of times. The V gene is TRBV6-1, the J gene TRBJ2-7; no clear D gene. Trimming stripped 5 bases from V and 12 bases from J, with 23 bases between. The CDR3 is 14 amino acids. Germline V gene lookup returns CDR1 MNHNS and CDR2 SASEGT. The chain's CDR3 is CASSNLSFGPRRYF. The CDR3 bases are TGTGCCAGCAGTAATCTATCCTTCGGACCCCGGCGGTACTTC.

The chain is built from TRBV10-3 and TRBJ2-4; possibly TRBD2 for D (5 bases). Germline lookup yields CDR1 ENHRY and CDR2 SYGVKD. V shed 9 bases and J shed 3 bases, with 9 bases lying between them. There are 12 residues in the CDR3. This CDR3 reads CAISGGKNIQYF. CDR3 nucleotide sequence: TGTGCCATTTCCGGAGGCAAAAACATTCAGTACTTC.

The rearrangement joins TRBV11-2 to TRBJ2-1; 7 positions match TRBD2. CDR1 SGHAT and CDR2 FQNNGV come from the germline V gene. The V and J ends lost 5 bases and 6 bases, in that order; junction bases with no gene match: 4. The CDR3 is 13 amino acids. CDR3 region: CASSQRGLNEQFF. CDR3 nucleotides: TGTGCCAGCAGCCAGCGGGGTCTCAATGAGCAGTTCTTC.

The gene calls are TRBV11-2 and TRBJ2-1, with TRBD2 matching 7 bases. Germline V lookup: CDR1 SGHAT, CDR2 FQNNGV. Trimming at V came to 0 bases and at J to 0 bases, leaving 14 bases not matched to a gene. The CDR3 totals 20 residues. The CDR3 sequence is CASSLEQGLGPTSSYNEQFF. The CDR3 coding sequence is TGTGCCAGCAGCTTAGAACAAGGACTAGGCCCTACAAGCTCCTACAATGAGCAGTTCTTC.

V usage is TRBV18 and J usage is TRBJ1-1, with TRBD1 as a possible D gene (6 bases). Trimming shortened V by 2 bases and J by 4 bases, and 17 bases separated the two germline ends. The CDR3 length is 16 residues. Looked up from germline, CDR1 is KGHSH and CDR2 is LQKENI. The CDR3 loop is CASSPTNGGLGTEAFF. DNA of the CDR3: TGTGCCAGCTCACCAACCAATGGGGGGCTGGGCACTGAAGCTTTCTTT.

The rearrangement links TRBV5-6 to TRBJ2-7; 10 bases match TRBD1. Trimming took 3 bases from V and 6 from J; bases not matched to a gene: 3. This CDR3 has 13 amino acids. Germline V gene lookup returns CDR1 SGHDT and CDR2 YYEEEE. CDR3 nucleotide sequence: TGTGCCAGCAGCTCCGGGACAGGGGTCGAGCAGTACTTC. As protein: CASSSGTGVEQYF.

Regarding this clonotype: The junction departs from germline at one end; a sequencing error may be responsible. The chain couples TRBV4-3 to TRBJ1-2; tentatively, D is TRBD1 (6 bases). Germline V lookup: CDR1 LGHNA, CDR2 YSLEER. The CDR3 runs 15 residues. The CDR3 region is CASSQSLTGYYGDTF. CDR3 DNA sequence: TGCGCCAGCAGCCAAAGCCTGACAGGTTACTATGGCGACACCTTC.

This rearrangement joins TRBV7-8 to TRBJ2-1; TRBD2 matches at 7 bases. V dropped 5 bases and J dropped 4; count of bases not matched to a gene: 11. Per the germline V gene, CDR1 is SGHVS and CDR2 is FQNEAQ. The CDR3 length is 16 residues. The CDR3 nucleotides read TGTGCCAGCAGCCACGGACGGCTAGCGGTATACAATGAGCAGTTCTTC. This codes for CASSHGRLAVYNEQFF.

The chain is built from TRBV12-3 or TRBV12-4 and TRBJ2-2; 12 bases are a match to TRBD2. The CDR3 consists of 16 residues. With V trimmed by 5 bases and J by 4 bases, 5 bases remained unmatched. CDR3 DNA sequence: TGTGCCAGCAGTCCGGGACTAGCGGGTGTCACCGGGGAGCTGTTTTTT. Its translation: CASSPGLAGVTGELFF.